This TCR beta chain is from a study of T cell changes during pregnancy in multiple sclerosis. There are 15 residues in the CDR3. Germline assignment: CDR1 MNHNS and CDR2 SASEGT. Trimming took off 1 base at V and 5 bases at J, with 12 bases between the two ends. This clone showed up just once. Sequencing was performed with immunoSEQ multiplex PCR; in TCRdb, only in-frame clones are kept and a portion is missing. Among tens of thousands of clones, around four fifths were seen once, and the ten largest hold more than 15%. The sequence was collected from a female donor in good health, enrolled as a control in a pregnancy study. Sample: CD8+ T cells from peripheral blood mononuclear cells, taken in the first trimester of pregnancy. The chain combines TRBV6-1 with TRBJ1-5; TRBD1 might be the D (5 bases). In DNA form, the CDR3 reads TGTGCCAGCAGTGAAGTTCAGGGCCCTCATCAGCCCCAGCATTTT. It yields the protein CASSEVQGPHQPQHF.